These T cell receptor beta chains were read from a single sample in a study of radiotherapy plus CTLA-4 blockade in lung cancer. Clones were sequenced by immunoSEQ multiplex PCR, and TCRdb holds only the in-frame ones, with some missing. The sample yields 85,000 to 100,000 clones, 55% to 75% seen once. Material: peripheral blood, obtained from a patient treated with radiotherapy plus ipilimumab. All receptors come from a human donor with non-small cell lung cancer that progressed on radiotherapy plus ipilimumab. Both conserved end residues are part of each CDR3. D genes are given only for firm matches. Clone size appears in some rows only: once, few, many, or a class for an expanded clone.

clone_size: -
v_call: TRBV9
j_call: TRBJ2-2
d_call: TRBD1
cdr3_nt: TGTGCCAGCAGCGCGGACAGGGGTGACGGGGAGCTGTTTTTT
cdr3_aa: CASSADRGDGELFF

clone_size: -
v_call: TRBV2
j_call: TRBJ2-7
d_call: -
cdr3_nt: TGTGCCAGCAGTAGAAACCAGGGCTGGATTGACTACGAGCAGTACTTC
cdr3_aa: CASSRNQGWIDYEQYF

clone_size: -
v_call: TRBV6-5
j_call: TRBJ2-3
d_call: TRBD2
cdr3_nt: TGTGCCAGCAGTTCTAGCGGGATCACAGATACGCAGTATTTT
cdr3_aa: CASSSSGITDTQYF

clone_size: -
v_call: TRBV6-5
j_call: TRBJ1-4
d_call: -
cdr3_nt: TGTGCCAGCAGTTACTCGAGACAGAGAAATGAAAAACTGTTTTTT
cdr3_aa: CASSYSRQRNEKLFF

clone_size: few
v_call: TRBV5-4
j_call: TRBJ2-5
d_call: -
cdr3_nt: TGTGCCAGCAGCTTGAGGGAGACCCAGTACTTC
cdr3_aa: CASSLRETQYF

clone_size: -
v_call: TRBV7-9
j_call: TRBJ2-2
d_call: TRBD1
cdr3_nt: TGTGCCAGCAGCCGACAGGGATGGGCCGGGGAGCTGTTTTTT
cdr3_aa: CASSRQGWAGELFF

clone_size: -
v_call: TRBV4-3
j_call: TRBJ1-3
d_call: -
cdr3_nt: TGCGCCAGCAGCCAAGAAAGGGGAAACACCATATATTTT
cdr3_aa: CASSQERGNTIYF

clone_size: few
v_call: TRBV27
j_call: TRBJ2-5
d_call: -
cdr3_nt: TGTGCCAGCAGTGCAGTCTTCCAAGAGACCCAGTACTTC
cdr3_aa: CASSAVFQETQYF

clone_size: -
v_call: TRBV18
j_call: TRBJ2-7
d_call: TRBD1
cdr3_nt: TGTGCCAGCTCACGCGAGACAGGGCCCTACGAGCAGTACTTC
cdr3_aa: CASSRETGPYEQYF

clone_size: once
v_call: TRBV5-1
j_call: TRBJ2-7
d_call: -
cdr3_nt: TGCGCCAGCAGCTTGGCCACCGACTTTGGGCAGTACTTC
cdr3_aa: CASSLATDFGQYF

clone_size: -
v_call: TRBV7-6
j_call: TRBJ1-3
d_call: -
cdr3_nt: TGTGCCAGCAGCCCCGGGACCGCCCCAGGAAACACCATATATTTT
cdr3_aa: CASSPGTAPGNTIYF

clone_size: -
v_call: TRBV29-1
j_call: TRBJ2-1
d_call: TRBD1
cdr3_nt: TGCAGCGTTGCGGGACAGGGTAATGAGCAGTTCTTC
cdr3_aa: CSVAGQGNEQFF

clone_size: -
v_call: TRBV28
j_call: TRBJ1-5
d_call: TRBD1
cdr3_nt: TGTGCCAGCAGCCCTACAGGGGGGTATAGCAATCAGCCCCAGCATTTT
cdr3_aa: CASSPTGGYSNQPQHF

clone_size: -
v_call: TRBV13
j_call: TRBJ1-2
d_call: -
cdr3_nt: TGTGCCAGCAGTTCCGGGAGCAACTTAGATGGCTACACCTTC
cdr3_aa: CASSSGSNLDGYTF

clone_size: -
v_call: TRBV13
j_call: TRBJ2-7
d_call: -
cdr3_nt: TGTGCCAGCAGCCCGACTAGAGGCTACGAGCAGTACTTC
cdr3_aa: CASSPTRGYEQYF

clone_size: -
v_call: TRBV29-1
j_call: TRBJ2-2
d_call: -
cdr3_nt: TGCAGCGTTGGTACAGGGACCGGGGAGCTGTTTTTT
cdr3_aa: CSVGTGTGELFF

clone_size: -
v_call: TRBV4-3
j_call: TRBJ1-2
d_call: -
cdr3_nt: TGCGCCAGCAGCCTGGACGTGAAAGTTGGCTACACCTTC
cdr3_aa: CASSLDVKVGYTF

clone_size: -
v_call: TRBV27
j_call: TRBJ2-7
d_call: TRBD1
cdr3_nt: TGTGCCAGCAGTTACTATGGAAGGGGGCTACACGAGCAGTACTTC
cdr3_aa: CASSYYGRGLHEQYF

clone_size: -
v_call: TRBV28
j_call: TRBJ1-1
d_call: TRBD1
cdr3_nt: TGTGCCAGCAGCAGCGAGGCAGGGGGCTTGAAAGCTTTCTTT
cdr3_aa: CASSSEAGGLKAFF

clone_size: -
v_call: TRBV7-2
j_call: TRBJ1-1
d_call: -
cdr3_nt: TGTGCCAGCAGCTTAGGGAGGGATGAAGCTTTCTTT
cdr3_aa: CASSLGRDEAFF

clone_size: -
v_call: TRBV29-1
j_call: TRBJ1-2
d_call: -
cdr3_nt: TGCAGCGTTGATGGGTCCGACAGCAACTATGGCTACACCTTC
cdr3_aa: CSVDGSDSNYGYTF